Shown below are 29 T cell receptor beta chains from a single sample sequenced in a study of cytomegalovirus exposure and HLA in healthy donors. PCR used 60 Vbeta primers and 13 Jbeta primers. Repertoires were generated with immunoSEQ multiplex PCR, while TCRdb's copy carries only in-frame clones and drops some. The sample yields over 75,000 clones, approximately 80% seen once. The sample was PBMCs. The receptors come from a man aged 25-45 years in good health and CMV-seropositive.

In this sample, this clone turned up once. The chain joins TRBV6-5 to TRBJ1-5, with D possibly matching TRBD1 (5 bases). The CDR3 spans 16 residues. The germline gives CDR1 MNHEY, CDR2 SVGAGI. V shed 4 bases and J shed 1 base, with 14 bases lying between them. The CDR3 DNA sequence: TGTGCCAGCAGTTCCTCTCGCTCAGGGAGCAATCAGCCCCAGCATTTT. This encodes CASSSSRSGSNQPQHF.

In DNA, the CDR3 is TGCGCCAGCAGCTTTACAGGGGGGATTAACACCGGGGAGCTGTTTTTT. It encodes CASSFTGGINTGELFF. The genes are TRBV5-1 and TRBJ2-2; 8 nucleotides align to TRBD1. V gave up 2 bases and J gave up 2 bases; unmatched junction bases: 5. Per germline, CDR1 SGHRS and CDR2 YFSETQ. This CDR3 contains 16 residues.

This clone was detected only once. This chain joins TRBV19 and TRBJ2-5, with 7 nucleotides matching TRBD1. Trimming removed 4 bases from V and 2 bases from J; junction bases left unmatched: 7. Germline V gene sequence: CDR1 LNHDA, CDR2 SQIVND (reference sequence). The CDR3 is 15 amino acids. The CDR3 nucleotides are TGTGCCAGTAGTAGAGACAGGGAACCACAAGAGACCCAGTACTTC. Residues: CASSRDREPQETQYF.

The V call is TRBV4-1, the J call TRBJ2-3, with TRBD2 identical over 12 bases. Germline V CDR1 and CDR2: MGHRA, YSYEKL. The CDR3 length is 17 residues. With V trimmed by 3 bases and J by 2 bases, 6 bases remained unmatched. The DNA for the CDR3 is TGCGCCAGCAGCCAGAGAGGACTAGCGGGAAACACAGATACGCAGTATTTT. This gives the protein CASSQRGLAGNTDTQYF.

This chain joins TRBV6-6 and TRBJ2-7; 7 nucleotides match TRBD2. The germline CDR1 and CDR2 sequences are MNHNY and SVGAGI (reference sequence). CDR3 size: 15 residues. V lost 0 bases to trimming and J lost 6 bases; unmatched junction nucleotides: 8. The chain's CDR3 is CASSYSASGATEQYF. CDR3 nucleotide sequence: TGTGCCAGCAGTTACTCGGCTAGCGGCGCGACCGAGCAGTACTTC.

The V and J genes are TRBV19 and TRBJ2-7; D unresolved. The CDR3 runs to 11 residues. Germline V gene data show CDR1 as LNHDA and CDR2 as SQIVND (reference sequence). V shed 5 bases and J shed 3 bases, with 5 bases lying between them. The CDR3 nucleotides read TGTGCCAGTAGTTCAATCTACGAGCAGTACTTC. Amino acids: CASSSIYEQYF.

This chain joins TRBV28 and TRBJ1-2; 7 nucleotides match TRBD1. From germline, CDR1 is MDHEN and CDR2 SYDVKM. The CDR3 covers 17 residues. With V trimmed by 5 bases and J by 0 bases, 12 bases remained unmatched. The CDR3 DNA reads TGTGCCAGCAGTACCCGGACAGGAGGCCTTACTAACTATGGCTACACCTTC. This encodes CASSTRTGGLTNYGYTF.

The rearrangement uses TRBV5-1 and TRBJ2-7; 16 bases are shared with TRBD2. The CDR3 spans 20 residues. CDR1 is SGHRS, CDR2 YFSETQ, per germline. With V trimmed by 1 base and J by 7 bases, 17 bases remained unmatched. In nucleotides, the CDR3 is TGCGCCAGCAGCTTGCGGGGCCCGACCGGGACTAGCGGGAGGGCGGGGGAGCAGTACTTC. Encoded protein: CASSLRGPTGTSGRAGEQYF.

V gene TRBV5-1 combines with J gene TRBJ2-3; 12 positions agree with TRBD2. The CDR3 length is 16 residues. J was trimmed by 3 bases and V by 4 bases; bases with no gene match: 6. The germline CDR1 and CDR2 sequences are SGHRS and YFSETQ. The CDR3 protein is CASSGSGTSGTDTQYF. CDR3 bases: TGCGCCAGCAGCGGGTCCGGGACTAGCGGGACAGATACGCAGTATTTT.

V and J are TRBV14 and TRBJ2-7; 10 bases match TRBD1. The V segment lost 5 bases and the J segment 2 bases; nucleotides outside the gene matches: 9. Germline-derived CDR1 and CDR2 are SGHDN and FVKESK. The CDR3 sequence is 16 residues long. CDR3 bases: TGTGCCAGCAGCTCTAGTCCCGGGACAGGGGCCTACGAGCAGTACTTC. Residues: CASSSSPGTGAYEQYF. Based on the CDR3 plus reference TRBV14 and TRBJ2-7, the full variable domain is EAGVTQFPSHSVIEKGQTVTLRCDPISGHDNLYWYRRVMGKEIKFLLHFVKESKQDESGMPNNRFLAERTGGTYSTLKVQPAELEDSGVYFCASSSSPGTGAYEQYFGPGTRLTVT.

The chain employs TRBV6-5 and TRBJ2-5; 10 nucleotides line up with TRBD2. Germline-derived CDR1 and CDR2 are MNHEY and SVGAGI. This CDR3 is 15 amino acids long. J was trimmed by 2 bases and V by 4 bases; bases with no gene match: 4. For the CDR3, the DNA is TGTGCCAGCAGTTGGGGACTAGCGACACAAGAGACCCAGTACTTC. Translating it yields CASSWGLATQETQYF.

The CDR3 reads CASMVGGNQPQHF. The CDR3 DNA follows: TGTGCCAGCATGGTGGGGGGAAATCAGCCCCAGCATTTT. The chain uses TRBV2 and TRBJ1-5; possibly TRBD1 for D (5 bases). Germline assignment: CDR1 SNHLY and CDR2 FYNNEI. The CDR3 covers 13 residues. Deletions cut 7 bases from V and 4 bases from J, with 11 bases between.

This clone was picked up one time. This chain joins TRBV27 and TRBJ2-7; 13 nucleotides line up with TRBD2. V shed 2 bases, J shed 4 bases, and the junction held 5 bases outside the gene matches. Germline lookup yields CDR1 MNHEY and CDR2 SMNVEV (reference sequence). The CDR3 length is 16 residues. The CDR3 loop is CASSLTSGRAVYEQYF. CDR3 sequence (DNA): TGTGCCAGCAGTTTAACTAGCGGGAGGGCCGTATACGAGCAGTACTTC.

The J gene is TRBJ1-5, the V gene TRBV2; D uncertain. This CDR3 is built from 15 residues. V shed 2 bases and J shed 2 bases, with 10 bases lying between them. Germline lookup yields CDR1 SNHLY and CDR2 FYNNEI. In nucleotides, the CDR3 is TGTGCCAGCAGTGAACTGGTTCAGGGCAATCAGCCCCAGCATTTT. It yields the protein CASSELVQGNQPQHF.

A remark on this clone: One junction end does not reproduce the germline sequence, and a read error may be involved. V is TRBV7-9 and J is TRBJ2-7; possibly TRBD2 for D (5 bases). The CDR3 totals 15 residues. CDR1 and CDR2 from the germline V gene are SEHNR and FQNEAQ (reference sequence). The CDR3 sequence is CSSRPPLGGPYEQYF. The CDR3 DNA follows: TGTTCCAGCCGCCCTCCCTTAGGAGGACCCTACGAGCAGTACTTC. Full variable domain (missing parts from reference TRBV7-9 and TRBJ2-7): DTGVSQNPRHKITKRGQNVTFRCDPISEHNRLYWYRQTLGQGPEFLTYFQNEAQLEKSRLLSDRFSAERPKGSFSTLEIQRTEQGDSAMYLCSSRPPLGGPYEQYFGPGTRLTVT.

The gene calls are TRBV27 and TRBJ2-3; 8 positions agree with TRBD2. The CDR3 extends over 17 amino acids. Unmatched junction bases numbered 7, after V lost 2 bases and J lost 0 bases. Germline CDR1 is MNHEY and CDR2 is SMNVEV (reference sequence). Here the CDR3 reads CASSLRSPSGSTDTQYF. The CDR3 bases are TGTGCCAGCAGTTTAAGGTCGCCTAGCGGGAGCACAGATACGCAGTATTTT.

The J gene is TRBJ1-5, the V gene TRBV9; weak D call: TRBD1 (6 bases). V lost 4 bases to trimming and J lost 2 bases, with 13 bases between them. This CDR3 contains 15 residues. Per the germline V gene, CDR1 is SGDLS and CDR2 is YYNGEE. This chain's CDR3 is CASSPGGAGNQPQHF. DNA for the CDR3: TGTGCCAGCAGCCCCGGGGGGGCTGGCAATCAGCCCCAGCATTTT.

In DNA, the CDR3 is TGCGCCAGCAGCGTACAGGCTAACTATGGCTACACCTTC. It yields the protein CASSVQANYGYTF. The V call is TRBV5-1, the J call TRBJ1-2, with a possible D match to TRBD1 (5 bases). The CDR3 runs 13 residues. V lost 4 bases, J lost 0 bases, and 7 bases lay in between. Germline V gives CDR1 SGHRS, CDR2 YFSETQ.

V and J are TRBV6-6 and TRBJ2-1, with 9 bases that match TRBD1. This CDR3 has 15 residues. The V gene end was trimmed by 6 bases and the J gene end by 9 bases; junction bases not matched to a gene: 12. The germline CDR1 and CDR2 sequences are MNHNY and SVGAGI (reference sequence). The CDR3 loop is CASSPGTGKSVEQFF. The CDR3 DNA follows: TGTGCCAGCAGCCCCGGGACAGGGAAGTCGGTTGAGCAGTTCTTC.

The rearrangement joins TRBV5-6 to TRBJ2-2; 10 bases align to TRBD1. The CDR3 loop spans 17 amino acids. Trimming at V came to 0 bases and at J to 2 bases, leaving 4 bases not matched to a gene. The germline V gene encodes CDR1 SGHDT and CDR2 YYEEEE. This CDR3 is CASSLEGTGVNTGELFF. The DNA for the CDR3 is TGTGCCAGCAGCTTGGAAGGGACAGGGGTTAACACCGGGGAGCTGTTTTTT.

The chain employs TRBV5-1 and TRBJ2-5, with D hard to call. Trimming took 0 bases from V and 4 from J, leaving 7 bases between them. Germline V gene sequence: CDR1 SGHRS, CDR2 YFSETQ. The CDR3 runs 13 residues. CDR3: CASSLGVLETQYF. CDR3 bases: TGCGCCAGCAGCTTGGGCGTTTTAGAGACCCAGTACTTC.

The chain uses TRBV28 and TRBJ2-3; no clear D gene. The CDR3 contains 14 residues. V lost 5 bases to trimming and J lost 8 bases, with 17 bases between them. The germline V gene encodes CDR1 MDHEN and CDR2 SYDVKM. Written as DNA, the CDR3 is TGTGCCAGCAGTGTGACCTGGAAGCCGGGTACGCAGTATTTT. As protein: CASSVTWKPGTQYF.

The rearrangement links TRBV7-8 to TRBJ2-3, with D possibly being TRBD1 (5 bases). The CDR3 covers 15 residues. V lost 0 bases to trimming and J lost 1 base, with 8 bases between them. Germline CDR1 is SGHVS and CDR2 is FQNEAQ. The CDR3 nucleotides are TGTGCCAGCAGCTTAGCGCTCAGGGGCACAGATACGCAGTATTTT. It translates to CASSLALRGTDTQYF.

The V call is TRBV21-1, the J call TRBJ2-3; the table's D call TRBD1 went unverified against the DNA. TRBV21-1 is a recognized pseudogene. The CDR3 contains 17 residues. The CDR3 DNA follows: TGTGCCAGCAGCAAACCTTGCTGGGACAGGGGTATAGATACGCAGTATTTT. Translation gives CASSKPCWDRGIDTQYF.

The V gene is TRBV4-2, the J gene TRBJ2-3; 10 bases align to TRBD2. The CDR3 covers 18 residues. Germline trimming cut 0 bases from V and 2 bases from J; bases unmatched to any gene: 8. Per the germline V gene, CDR1 is LGHNA and CDR2 is YNFKEQ. The CDR3 sequence is CASSQEQTSGRFTDTQYF. Written as DNA, the CDR3 is TGTGCCAGCAGCCAAGAGCAGACTAGCGGGCGGTTCACAGATACGCAGTATTTT.

The CDR3 reads CASSVDGPGSYEQYF. DNA for the CDR3: TGTGCCAGCAGCGTAGATGGTCCGGGGAGCTACGAGCAGTACTTC. The chain employs TRBV9 and TRBJ2-5; TRBD2 might be the D (5 bases). The better agreement between TRBJ2-7 and the DNA end casts doubt on the J call. This CDR3 has 15 amino acids. From germline, CDR1 is SGDLS and CDR2 YYNGEE.

The rearrangement joins TRBV2 to TRBJ2-7, with D possibly TRBD1 on 6 matching bases. Germline V CDR1 and CDR2: SNHLY, FYNNEI. The CDR3 has 14 amino acids. The ends were cut back, 6 bases at V and 0 bases at J, with 12 bases in the middle. CDR3 loop: CASRPDSNSYEQYF. In nucleotides, the CDR3 is TGTGCCAGCAGGCCGGACAGCAACTCCTACGAGCAGTACTTC. Full variable domain (outside the CDR3, taken from reference TRBV2 and TRBJ2-7): EPEVTQTPSHQVTQMGQEVILRCVPISNHLYFYWYRQILGQKVEFLVSFYNNEISEKSEIFDDQFSVERPDGSNFTLKIRSTKLEDSAMYFCASRPDSNSYEQYFGPGTRLTVT.

The J gene is TRBJ2-5, the V gene TRBV7-9; 8 nucleotides line up with TRBD2. The CDR3 is made up of 14 amino acids. Germline-derived CDR1 and CDR2 are SEHNR and FQNEAQ (reference sequence). With 4 bases clipped from V and 7 bases from J, the junction kept 8 bases outside the gene matches. The CDR3 region is CASSSPGGGWTQYF. Here the CDR3 DNA reads TGTGCCAGCAGCTCCCCCGGGGGGGGATGGACCCAGTACTTC.

The chain recombines TRBV2 with TRBJ2-1; 8 bases align to TRBD2. After removal of 7 bases from V and 3 bases from J, the junction contained 5 bases not matched to a gene. This CDR3 has 14 amino acids. Per the germline V gene, CDR1 is SNHLY and CDR2 is FYNNEI. Here the CDR3 DNA reads TGTGCCAGCAACTTACTAGCGGTCTACAATGAGCAGTTCTTC. Translating it yields CASNLLAVYNEQFF. Filled out from reference TRBV2 and TRBJ2-1, the complete variable domain reads EPEVTQTPSHQVTQMGQEVILRCVPISNHLYFYWYRQILGQKVEFLVSFYNNEISEKSEIFDDQFSVERPDGSNFTLKIRSTKLEDSAMYFCASNLLAVYNEQFFGPGTRLTVL.